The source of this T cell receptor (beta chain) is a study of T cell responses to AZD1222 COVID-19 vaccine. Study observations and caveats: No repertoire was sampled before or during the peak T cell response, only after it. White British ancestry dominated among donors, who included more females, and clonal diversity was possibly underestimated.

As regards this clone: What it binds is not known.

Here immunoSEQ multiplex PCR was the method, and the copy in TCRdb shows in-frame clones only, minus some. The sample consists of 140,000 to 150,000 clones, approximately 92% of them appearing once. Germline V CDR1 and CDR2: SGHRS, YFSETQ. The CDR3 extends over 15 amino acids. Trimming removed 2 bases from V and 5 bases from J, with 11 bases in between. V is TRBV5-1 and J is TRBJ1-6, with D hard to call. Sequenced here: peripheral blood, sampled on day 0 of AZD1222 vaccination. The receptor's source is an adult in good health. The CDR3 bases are TGCGCCAGCAGCTTTGCGGGTGGAAATAATTCACCCCTCCACTTT. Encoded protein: CASSFAGGNNSPLHF.